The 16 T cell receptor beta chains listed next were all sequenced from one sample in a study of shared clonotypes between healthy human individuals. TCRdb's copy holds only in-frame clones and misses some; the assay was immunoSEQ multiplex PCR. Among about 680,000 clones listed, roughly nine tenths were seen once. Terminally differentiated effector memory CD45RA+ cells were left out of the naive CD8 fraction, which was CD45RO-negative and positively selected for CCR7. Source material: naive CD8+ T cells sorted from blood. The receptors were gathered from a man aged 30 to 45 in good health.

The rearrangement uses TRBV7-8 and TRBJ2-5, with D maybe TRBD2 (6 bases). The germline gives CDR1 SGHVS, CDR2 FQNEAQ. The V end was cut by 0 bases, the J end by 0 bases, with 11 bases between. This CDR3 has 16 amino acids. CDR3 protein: CASSLAGGENQETQYF. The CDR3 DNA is TGTGCCAGCAGCTTAGCGGGCGGGGAGAACCAAGAGACCCAGTACTTC.

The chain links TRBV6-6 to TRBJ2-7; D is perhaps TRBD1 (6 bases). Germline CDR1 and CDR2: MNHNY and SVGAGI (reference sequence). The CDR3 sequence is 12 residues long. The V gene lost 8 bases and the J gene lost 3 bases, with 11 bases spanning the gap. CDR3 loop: CASQGNIYEQYF. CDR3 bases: TGTGCCAGCCAGGGGAATATCTACGAGCAGTACTTC.

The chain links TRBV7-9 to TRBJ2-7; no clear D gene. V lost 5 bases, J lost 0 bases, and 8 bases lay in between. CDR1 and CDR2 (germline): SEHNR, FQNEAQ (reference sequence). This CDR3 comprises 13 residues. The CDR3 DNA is TGTGCCAGCAGCCGTGGAAACTCCTACGAGCAGTACTTC. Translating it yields CASSRGNSYEQYF.

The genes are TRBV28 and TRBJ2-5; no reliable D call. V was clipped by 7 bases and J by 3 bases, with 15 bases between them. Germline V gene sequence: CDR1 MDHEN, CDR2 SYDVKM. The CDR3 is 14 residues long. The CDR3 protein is CASISAENEETQYF. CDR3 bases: TGTGCCAGCATATCTGCAGAGAACGAAGAGACCCAGTACTTC.

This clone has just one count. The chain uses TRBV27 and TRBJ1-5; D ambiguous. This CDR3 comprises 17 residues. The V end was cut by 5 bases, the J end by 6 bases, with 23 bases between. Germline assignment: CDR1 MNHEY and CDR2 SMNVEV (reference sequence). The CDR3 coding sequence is TGTGCCAGCAGTACCACAAGGTGGAGGGAGAACGGTCAGCCCCAGCATTTT. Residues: CASSTTRWRENGQPQHF.

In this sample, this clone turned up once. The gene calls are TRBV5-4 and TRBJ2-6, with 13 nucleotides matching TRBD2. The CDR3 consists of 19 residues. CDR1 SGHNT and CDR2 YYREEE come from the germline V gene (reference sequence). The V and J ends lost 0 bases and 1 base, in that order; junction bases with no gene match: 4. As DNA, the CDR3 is TGTGCCAGCAGCTTGGTTGGACTAGCGGGAGTATCTGGGGCCAACGTCCTGACTTTC. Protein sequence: CASSLVGLAGVSGANVLTF.

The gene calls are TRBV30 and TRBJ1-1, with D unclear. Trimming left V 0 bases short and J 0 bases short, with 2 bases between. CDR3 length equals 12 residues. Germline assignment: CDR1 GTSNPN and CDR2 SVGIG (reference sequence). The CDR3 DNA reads TGTGCCTGGAGTGTACTGAACACTGAAGCTTTCTTT. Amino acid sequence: CAWSVLNTEAFF.

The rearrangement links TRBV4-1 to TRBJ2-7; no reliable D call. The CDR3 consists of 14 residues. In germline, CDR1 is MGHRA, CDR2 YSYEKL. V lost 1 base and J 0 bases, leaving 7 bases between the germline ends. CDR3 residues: CASSQVSSSYEQYF. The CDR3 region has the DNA TGCGCCAGCAGCCAAGTCTCCAGCTCCTACGAGCAGTACTTC.

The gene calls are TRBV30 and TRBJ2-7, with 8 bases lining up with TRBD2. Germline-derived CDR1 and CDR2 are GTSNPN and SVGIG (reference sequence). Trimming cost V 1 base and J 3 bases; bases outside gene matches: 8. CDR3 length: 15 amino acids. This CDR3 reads CAWSGGSGSFYEQYF. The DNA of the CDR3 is TGTGCCTGGAGTGGGGGCAGCGGGAGTTTCTACGAGCAGTACTTC.

The CDR3 region is CASSYYQVAEQFF. CDR3 sequence (DNA): TGTGCCAGCAGTTACTATCAGGTGGCTGAGCAGTTCTTC. The gene calls are TRBV6-5 and TRBJ2-1; D ambiguous. This CDR3 is 13 amino acids long. Trimming took 1 base from V and 9 from J, leaving 10 bases between them. Germline V gene sequence: CDR1 MNHEY, CDR2 SVGAGI.

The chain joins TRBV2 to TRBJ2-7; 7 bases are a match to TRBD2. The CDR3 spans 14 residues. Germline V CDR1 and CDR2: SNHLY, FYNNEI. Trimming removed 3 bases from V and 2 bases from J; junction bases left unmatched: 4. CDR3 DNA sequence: TGTGCCAGCAGTGAGGTGCTAGCGGCCTACGAGCAGTACTTC. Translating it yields CASSEVLAAYEQYF.

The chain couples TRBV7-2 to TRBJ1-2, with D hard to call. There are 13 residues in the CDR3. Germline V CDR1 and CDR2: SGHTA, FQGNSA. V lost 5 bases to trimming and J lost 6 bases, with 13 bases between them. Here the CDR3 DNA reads TGTGCCAGCAGCCAGCCGCGGTTTGATGGCTACACCTTC. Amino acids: CASSQPRFDGYTF.

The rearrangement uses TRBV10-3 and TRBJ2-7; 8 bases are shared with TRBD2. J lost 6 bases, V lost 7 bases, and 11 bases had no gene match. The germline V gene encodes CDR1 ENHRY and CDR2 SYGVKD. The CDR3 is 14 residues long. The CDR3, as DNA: TGTGCCATCACCTCCCCCGGGAGGGCGTCCGAGCAGTACTTC. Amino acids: CAITSPGRASEQYF.

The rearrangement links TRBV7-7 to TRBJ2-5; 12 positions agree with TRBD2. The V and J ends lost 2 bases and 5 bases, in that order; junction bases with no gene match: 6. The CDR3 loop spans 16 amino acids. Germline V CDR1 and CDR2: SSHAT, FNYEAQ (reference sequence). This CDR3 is CASSLYLAGGSETQYF. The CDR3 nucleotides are TGTGCCAGCAGCTTATATCTAGCGGGAGGGTCGGAGACCCAGTACTTC.

CDR3 bases: TGTGCCACCAACAGTCTGAATGAAAAACTGTTTTTT. Its translation: CATNSLNEKLFF. The chain has TRBV19 and TRBJ1-4; D unresolved. This CDR3 region has 12 residues. Germline V CDR1 and CDR2: LNHDA, SQIVND (reference sequence). V lost 10 bases, J lost 5 bases, and 11 bases lay in between.

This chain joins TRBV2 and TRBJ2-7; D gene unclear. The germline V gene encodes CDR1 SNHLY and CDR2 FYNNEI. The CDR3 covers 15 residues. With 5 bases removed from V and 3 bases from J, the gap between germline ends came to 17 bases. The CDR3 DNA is TGTGCCAGCAGTACATTATGGACCGATTACTACGAGCAGTACTTC. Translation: CASSTLWTDYYEQYF. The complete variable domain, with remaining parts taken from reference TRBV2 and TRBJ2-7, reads EPEVTQTPSHQVTQMGQEVILRCVPISNHLYFYWYRQILGQKVEFLVSFYNNEISEKSEIFDDQFSVERPDGSNFTLKIRSTKLEDSAMYFCASSTLWTDYYEQYFGPGTRLTVT.